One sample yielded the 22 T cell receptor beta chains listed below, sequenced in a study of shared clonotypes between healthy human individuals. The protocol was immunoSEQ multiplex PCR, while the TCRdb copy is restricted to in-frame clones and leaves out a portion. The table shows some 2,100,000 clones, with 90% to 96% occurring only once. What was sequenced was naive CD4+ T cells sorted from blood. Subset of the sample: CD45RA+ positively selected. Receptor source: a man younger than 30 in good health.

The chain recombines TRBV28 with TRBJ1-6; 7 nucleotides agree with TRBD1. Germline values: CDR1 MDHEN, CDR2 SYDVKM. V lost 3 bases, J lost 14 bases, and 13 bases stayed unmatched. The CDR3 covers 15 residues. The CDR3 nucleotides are TGTGCCAGCAGTTTGATGGACAGGTCCGATTGGGCCCTCCACTTT. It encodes CASSLMDRSDWALHF. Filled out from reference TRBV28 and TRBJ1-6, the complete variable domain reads DVKVTQSSRYLVKRTGEKVFLECVQDMDHENMFWYRQDPGLGLRLIYFSYDVKMKEKGDIPEGYSVSREKKERFSLILESASTNQTSMYLCASSLMDRSDWALHFGNGTRLTVT.

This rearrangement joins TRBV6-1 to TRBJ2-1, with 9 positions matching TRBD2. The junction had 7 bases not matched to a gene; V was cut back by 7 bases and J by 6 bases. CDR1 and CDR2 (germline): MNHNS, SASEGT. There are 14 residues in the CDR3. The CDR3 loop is CASKRLADFNEQFF. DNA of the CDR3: TGTGCCAGCAAAAGACTAGCGGACTTCAATGAGCAGTTCTTC.

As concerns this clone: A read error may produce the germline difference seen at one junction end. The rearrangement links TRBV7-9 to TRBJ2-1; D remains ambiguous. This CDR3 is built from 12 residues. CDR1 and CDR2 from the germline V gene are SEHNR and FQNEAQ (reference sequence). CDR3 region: CASSLAASSLLF. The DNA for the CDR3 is TGTGCCAGCAGCTTAGCGGCCAGTTCCCTCCTCTTC.

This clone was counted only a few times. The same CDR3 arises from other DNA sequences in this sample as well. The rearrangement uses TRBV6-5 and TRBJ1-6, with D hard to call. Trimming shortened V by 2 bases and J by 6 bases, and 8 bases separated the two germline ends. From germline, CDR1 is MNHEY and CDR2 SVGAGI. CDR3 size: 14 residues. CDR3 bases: TGTGCCAGCAGTTACGGAGGCCCTAATTCACCCCTCCACTTT. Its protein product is CASSYGGPNSPLHF.

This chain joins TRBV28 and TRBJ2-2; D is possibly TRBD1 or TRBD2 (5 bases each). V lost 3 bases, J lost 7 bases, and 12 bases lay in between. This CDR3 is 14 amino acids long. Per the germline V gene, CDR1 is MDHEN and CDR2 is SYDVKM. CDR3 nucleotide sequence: TGTGCCAGCAGTTTCCCCGGGACCTTCGGGGAGCTGTTTTTT. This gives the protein CASSFPGTFGELFF. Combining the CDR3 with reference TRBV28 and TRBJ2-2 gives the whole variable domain DVKVTQSSRYLVKRTGEKVFLECVQDMDHENMFWYRQDPGLGLRLIYFSYDVKMKEKGDIPEGYSVSREKKERFSLILESASTNQTSMYLCASSFPGTFGELFFGEGSRLTVL.

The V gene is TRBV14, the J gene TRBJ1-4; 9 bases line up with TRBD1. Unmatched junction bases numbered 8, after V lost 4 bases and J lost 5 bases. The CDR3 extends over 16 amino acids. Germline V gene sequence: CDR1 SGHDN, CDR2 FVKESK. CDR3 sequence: CASSLGQGMGNEKLFF. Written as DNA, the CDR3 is TGTGCCAGCAGCCTCGGACAGGGGATGGGCAATGAAAAACTGTTTTTT.

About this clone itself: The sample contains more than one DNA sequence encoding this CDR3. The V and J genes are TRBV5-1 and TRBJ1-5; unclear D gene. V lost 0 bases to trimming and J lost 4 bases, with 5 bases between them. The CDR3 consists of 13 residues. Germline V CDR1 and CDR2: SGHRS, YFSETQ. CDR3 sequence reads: CASSLDTNQPQHF. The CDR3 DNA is TGCGCCAGCAGCTTGGACACTAATCAGCCCCAGCATTTT. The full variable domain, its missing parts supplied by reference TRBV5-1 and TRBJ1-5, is KAGVTQTPRYLIKTRGQQVTLSCSPISGHRSVSWYQQTPGQGLQFLFEYFSETQRNKGNFPGRFSGRQFSNSRSEMNVSTLELGDSALYLCASSLDTNQPQHFGDGTRLSIL.

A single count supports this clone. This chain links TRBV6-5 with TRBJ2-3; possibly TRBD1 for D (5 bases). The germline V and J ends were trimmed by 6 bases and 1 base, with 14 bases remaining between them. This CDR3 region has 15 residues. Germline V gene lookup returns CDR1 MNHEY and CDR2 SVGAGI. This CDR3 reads CASRGYVGGTDTQYF. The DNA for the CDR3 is TGTGCCAGCAGGGGTTACGTAGGGGGCACAGATACGCAGTATTTT.

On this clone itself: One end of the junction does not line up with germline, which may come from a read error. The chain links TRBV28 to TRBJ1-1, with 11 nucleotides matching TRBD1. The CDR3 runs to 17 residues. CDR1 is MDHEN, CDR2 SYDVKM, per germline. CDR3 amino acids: CASSSPRTGGSRTGAFF. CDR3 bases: TGTGCCAGCAGTTCACCCCGGACAGGGGGCTCGAGAACTGGAGCTTTCTTT.

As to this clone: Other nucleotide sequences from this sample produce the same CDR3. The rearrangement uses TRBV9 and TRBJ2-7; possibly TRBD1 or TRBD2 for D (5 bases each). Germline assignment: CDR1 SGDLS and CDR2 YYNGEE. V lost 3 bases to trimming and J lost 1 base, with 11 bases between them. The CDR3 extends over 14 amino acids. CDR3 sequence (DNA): TGTGCCAGCAGCGCTCGGGACGGGTCCTACGAGCAGTACTTC. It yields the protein CASSARDGSYEQYF.

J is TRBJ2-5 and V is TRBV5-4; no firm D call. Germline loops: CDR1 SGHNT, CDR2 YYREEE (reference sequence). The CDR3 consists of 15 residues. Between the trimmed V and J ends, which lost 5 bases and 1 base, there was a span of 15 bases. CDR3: CASSLPLGSQETQYF. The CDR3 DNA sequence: TGTGCCAGCAGTCTACCTCTGGGCAGCCAAGAGACCCAGTACTTC. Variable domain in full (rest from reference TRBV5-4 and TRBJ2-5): ETGVTQSPTHLIKTRGQQVTLRCSSQSGHNTVSWYQQALGQGPQFIFQYYREEENGRGNFPPRFSGLQFPNYSSELNVNALELDDSALYLCASSLPLGSQETQYFGPGTRLLVL.

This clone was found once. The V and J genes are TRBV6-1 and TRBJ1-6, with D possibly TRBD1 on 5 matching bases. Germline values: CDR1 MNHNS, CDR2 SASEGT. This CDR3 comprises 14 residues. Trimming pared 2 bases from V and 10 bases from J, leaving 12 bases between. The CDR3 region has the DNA TGTGCCAGCAGTGAACAGGGTTATGGGTCACCCCTCCACTTT. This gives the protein CASSEQGYGSPLHF.

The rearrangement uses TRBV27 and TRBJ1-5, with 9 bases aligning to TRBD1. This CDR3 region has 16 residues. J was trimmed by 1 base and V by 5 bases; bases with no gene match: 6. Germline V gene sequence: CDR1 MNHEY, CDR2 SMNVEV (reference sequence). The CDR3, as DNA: TGTGCCAGCAGTCCACAAGGACAGGGGAGCAATCAGCCCCAGCATTTT. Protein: CASSPQGQGSNQPQHF.

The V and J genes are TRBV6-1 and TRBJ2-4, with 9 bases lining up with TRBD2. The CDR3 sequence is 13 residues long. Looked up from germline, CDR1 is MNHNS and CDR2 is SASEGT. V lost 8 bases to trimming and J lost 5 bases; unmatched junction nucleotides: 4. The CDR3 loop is CASSWTSENIQYF. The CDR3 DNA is TGTGCCAGCTCTTGGACTAGCGAAAACATTCAGTACTTC.

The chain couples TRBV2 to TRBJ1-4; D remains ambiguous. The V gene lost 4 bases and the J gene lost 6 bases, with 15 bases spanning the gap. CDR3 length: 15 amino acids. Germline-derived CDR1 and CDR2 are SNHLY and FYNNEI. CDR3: CASSGRHPGDEKLFF. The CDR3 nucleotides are TGTGCCAGCAGTGGTCGTCACCCTGGAGATGAAAAACTGTTTTTT.

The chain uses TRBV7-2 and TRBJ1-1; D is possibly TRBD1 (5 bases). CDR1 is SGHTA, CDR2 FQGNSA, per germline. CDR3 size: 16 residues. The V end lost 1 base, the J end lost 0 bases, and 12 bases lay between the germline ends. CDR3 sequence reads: CASSLEQIRVNTEAFF. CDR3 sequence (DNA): TGTGCCAGCAGCTTAGAACAAATCAGGGTGAACACTGAAGCTTTCTTT.

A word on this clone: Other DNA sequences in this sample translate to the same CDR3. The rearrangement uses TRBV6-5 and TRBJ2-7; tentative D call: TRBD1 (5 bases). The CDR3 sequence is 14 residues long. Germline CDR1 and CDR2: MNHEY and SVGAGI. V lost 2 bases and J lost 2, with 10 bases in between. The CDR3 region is CASSYRGRAYEQYF. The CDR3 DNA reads TGTGCCAGCAGTTACCGCGGCAGGGCCTACGAGCAGTACTTC.

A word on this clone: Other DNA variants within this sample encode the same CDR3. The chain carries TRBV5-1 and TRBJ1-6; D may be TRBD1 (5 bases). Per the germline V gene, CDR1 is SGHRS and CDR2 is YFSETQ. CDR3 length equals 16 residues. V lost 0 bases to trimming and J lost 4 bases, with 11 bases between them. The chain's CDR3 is CASSLAGGTYNSPLHF. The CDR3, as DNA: TGCGCCAGCAGCTTGGCTGGGGGGACGTATAATTCACCCCTCCACTTT. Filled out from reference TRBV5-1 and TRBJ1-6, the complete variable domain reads KAGVTQTPRYLIKTRGQQVTLSCSPISGHRSVSWYQQTPGQGLQFLFEYFSETQRNKGNFPGRFSGRQFSNSRSEMNVSTLELGDSALYLCASSLAGGTYNSPLHFGNGTRLTVT.

CDR3 sequence (DNA): TGTGCTAGTGGTTCGTCAGCGGGGGGGGAGACCCAGTACTTC. Translated, it gives CASGSSAGGETQYF. The V gene is TRBV12-5, the J gene TRBJ2-5; 10 bases fit TRBD2. V was pared by 4 bases and J by 5 bases, with 4 bases of the junction left unmatched. Germline-derived CDR1 and CDR2 are LGHNT and FRNRAP. This CDR3 has 14 amino acids.

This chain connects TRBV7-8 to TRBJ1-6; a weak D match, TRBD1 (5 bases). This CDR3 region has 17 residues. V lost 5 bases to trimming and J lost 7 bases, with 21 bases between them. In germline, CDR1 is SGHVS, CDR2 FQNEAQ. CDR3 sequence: CASSMIGTAGANSPLHF. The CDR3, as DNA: TGTGCCAGCAGCATGATAGGGACCGCCGGGGCGAATTCACCCCTCCACTTT.

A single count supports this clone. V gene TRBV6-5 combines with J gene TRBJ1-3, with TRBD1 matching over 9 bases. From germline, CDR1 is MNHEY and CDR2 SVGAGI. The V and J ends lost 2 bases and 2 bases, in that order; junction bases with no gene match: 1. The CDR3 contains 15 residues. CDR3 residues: CASSYGTGTGNTIYF. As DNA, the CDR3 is TGTGCCAGCAGTTACGGGACAGGGACTGGAAACACCATATATTTT.

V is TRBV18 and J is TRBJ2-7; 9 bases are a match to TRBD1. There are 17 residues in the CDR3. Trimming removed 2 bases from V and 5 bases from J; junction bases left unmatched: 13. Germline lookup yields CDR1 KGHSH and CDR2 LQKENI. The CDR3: CASSPRTPGQGINEQYF. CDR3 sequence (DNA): TGTGCCAGCTCACCAAGGACACCGGGACAGGGCATCAACGAGCAGTACTTC.